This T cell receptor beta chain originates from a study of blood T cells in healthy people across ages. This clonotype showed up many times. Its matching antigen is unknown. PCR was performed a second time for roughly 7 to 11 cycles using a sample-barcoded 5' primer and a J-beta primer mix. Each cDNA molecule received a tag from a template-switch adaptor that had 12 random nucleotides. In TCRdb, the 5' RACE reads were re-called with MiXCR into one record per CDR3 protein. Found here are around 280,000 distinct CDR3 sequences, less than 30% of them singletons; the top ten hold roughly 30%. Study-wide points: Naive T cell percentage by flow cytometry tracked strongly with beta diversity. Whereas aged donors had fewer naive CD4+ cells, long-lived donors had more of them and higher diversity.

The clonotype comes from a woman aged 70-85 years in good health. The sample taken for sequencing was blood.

DNA for the CDR3: TGCGCCAGCGGGTCGACAGGGGCAAGGAACAATGAGCAGTTCTTC. It codes for CASGSTGARNNEQFF. This chain links TRBV5-1 with TRBJ2-1, with 8 nucleotides matching TRBD1. Germline V gene lookup returns CDR1 SGHRS and CDR2 YFSETQ. Trimming cost V 7 bases and J 5 bases; bases outside gene matches: 11. The CDR3 has 15 residues. Full variable domain (remainder filled in from reference TRBV5-1 and TRBJ2-1): KAGVTQTPRYLIKTRGQQVTLSCSPISGHRSVSWYQQTPGQGLQFLFEYFSETQRNKGNFPGRFSGRQFSNSRSEMNVSTLELGDSALYLCASGSTGARNNEQFFGPGTRLTVL.